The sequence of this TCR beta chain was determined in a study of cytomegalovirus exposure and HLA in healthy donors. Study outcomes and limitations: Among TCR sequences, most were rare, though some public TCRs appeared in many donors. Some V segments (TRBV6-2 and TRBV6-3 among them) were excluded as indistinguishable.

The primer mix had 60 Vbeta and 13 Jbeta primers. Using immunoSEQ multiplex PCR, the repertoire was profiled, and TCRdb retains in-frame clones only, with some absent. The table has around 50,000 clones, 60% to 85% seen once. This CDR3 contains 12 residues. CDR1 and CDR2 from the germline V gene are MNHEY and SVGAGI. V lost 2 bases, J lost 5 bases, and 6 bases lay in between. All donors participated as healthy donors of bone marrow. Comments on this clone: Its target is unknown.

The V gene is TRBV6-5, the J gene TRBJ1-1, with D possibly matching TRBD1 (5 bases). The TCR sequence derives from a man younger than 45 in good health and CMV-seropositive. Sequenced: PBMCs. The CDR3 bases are TGTGCCAGCAGTTACGGGGGGACTGAAGCTTTCTTT. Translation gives CASSYGGTEAFF.